This T cell receptor (beta chain) was profiled in a study of T cell responses to AZD1222 COVID-19 vaccine. Sequencing was performed with immunoSEQ multiplex PCR; in TCRdb, only in-frame clones are kept and a portion is missing. The table includes 110,000 to 150,000 clones, around 90% detected once. The CDR3 has 14 amino acids. The germline V gene has CDR1 SGHKS and CDR2 YYEKEE (reference sequence). V was clipped by 0 bases and J by 4 bases, with 10 bases between them. This TCR was sampled from an adult in good health. Specimen: peripheral blood, collected on day 0 of AZD1222 vaccination. J is TRBJ1-2 and V is TRBV5-5; D is ambiguous. This CDR3 reads CASSLESGSYGYTF. The DNA of the CDR3 is TGTGCCAGCAGCTTGGAGTCAGGTAGCTATGGCTACACCTTC.